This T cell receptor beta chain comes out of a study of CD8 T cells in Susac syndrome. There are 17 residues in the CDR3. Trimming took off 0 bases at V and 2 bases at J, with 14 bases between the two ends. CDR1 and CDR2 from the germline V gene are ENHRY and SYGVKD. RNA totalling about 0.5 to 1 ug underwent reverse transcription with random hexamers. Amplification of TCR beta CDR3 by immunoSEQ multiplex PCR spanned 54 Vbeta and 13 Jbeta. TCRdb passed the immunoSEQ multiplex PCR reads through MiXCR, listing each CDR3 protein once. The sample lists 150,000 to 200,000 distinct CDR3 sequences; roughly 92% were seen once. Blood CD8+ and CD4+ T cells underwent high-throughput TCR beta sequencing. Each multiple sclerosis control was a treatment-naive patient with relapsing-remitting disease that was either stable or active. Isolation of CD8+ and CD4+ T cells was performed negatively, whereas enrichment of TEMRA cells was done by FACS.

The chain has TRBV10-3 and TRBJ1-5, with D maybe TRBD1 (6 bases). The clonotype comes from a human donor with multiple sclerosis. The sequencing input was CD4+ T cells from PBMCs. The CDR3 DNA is TGTGCCATCAGTGAGTCGACCCGGGGGCAGGGCAATCAGCCCCAGCATTTT. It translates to CAISESTRGQGNQPQHF.